The rows below give T cell receptor beta chains drawn from one sample of a study of regulatory T cells in long-lasting Graves disease. TCRdb used MiXCR to reprocess the multiplex PCR reads, holding one entry per CDR3 protein. This table has hundreds of thousands of distinct CDR3 sequences, approximately 15% appearing once. These data also featured in a second study, about T cells in Graves' hyperthyroidism and ophthalmopathy.

This specimen consisted of peripheral blood mononuclear cells (PBMCs), obtained at new diagnosis, from a patient treated with antithyroid drugs. All receptors derive from a woman in her thirties with Graves disease. Both conserved end residues are part of each CDR3.

TRBJ1-4	TRBV6-1	CASSGYRATNEKLFF
TRBJ2-7	TRBV29-1	CSVATLAGASSGEQYF
TRBJ2-3	TRBV4-2	CASSQDWLAGADTQYF
TRBJ1-1	TRBV28	CASSLLIGDEAFF
TRBJ2-1	TRBV6-1	CASSEGPGLVLEFF
TRBJ1-1	TRBV29-1	CSATTGTGVPLSAFF
TRBJ1-5	TRBV10-3	CAISAGAASNQRQHF
TRBJ1-1	TRBV16	CASSQWVADTEAFF
TRBJ2-2	TRBV7-2	CASTRAFNTGELFF
TRBJ2-1	TRBV20-1	CSARDGSSGYSYNEQFF
TRBJ2-7	TRBV6-1	CASTKQVSLYGEQYF
TRBJ2-1	TRBV24-1	CATSDKTGTSGGNEQFF
TRBJ2-7	TRBV25-1	CASSELGTGGREQYF
TRBJ1-2	TRBV28	CASSSTGGFYGYTF
TRBJ2-3	TRBV5-1	CASTIFAGNTQYF
TRBJ2-1	TRBV3-1	CASSRNPGTSGAGSYNEQSF
TRBJ2-1	TRBV3-1	CASSVSGLYNEQFF
TRBJ2-7	TRBV6-1	CASSGDWGGYEQYF
TRBJ1-5	TRBV6-1	CASSEPGQHTHSNQPQHF
TRBJ1-3	TRBV28	CASSFLLGSNTIYF
TRBJ1-3	TRBV7-9	CASSFYGGNTIYF
TRBJ1-2	TRBV7-9	CASSLAPRGHGYTF
TRBJ2-1	TRBV18	CASSPPGPRGAGVEQFF
TRBJ1-4	TRBV12-3/TRBV12-4	CASSSTGASNEKLFF
TRBJ2-5	TRBV12-3/TRBV12-4	CASSTGRSQETQYF
TRBJ2-1	TRBV28	CASCPNSGIYNEQFF
TRBJ1-5	TRBV6-1	CASSRDGAGPQHF
TRBJ2-7	TRBV3-1	CASSQVGWSYEQYF
TRBJ2-3	TRBV3-1	CASSQDRVSTDTQYF
TRBJ2-1	TRBV4-1	CASRLTGTGNFGEQFF
TRBJ2-2	TRBV7-2	CASSFRGGSGELFF
TRBJ1-5	TRBV27	CASSRSGGSDQPQHF
TRBJ2-7	TRBV11-1	CASSLGRDHSYEQYF
TRBJ1-4	TRBV29-1	CSTRTGGNEKLFF
TRBJ1-2	TRBV30	CAWSVTGNYGYTF
TRBJ2-7	TRBV5-1	CASSRTSSYEQYF
TRBJ2-2	TRBV12-3/TRBV12-4	CASSSNRVGVTGELFF
TRBJ2-5	TRBV19	CASQLAGGETQYF
TRBJ2-1	TRBV14	CASSNKWTSGKGEQFF
TRBJ2-7	TRBV2	CASSRGREVSYEQYF